This TCR beta chain comes out of a study of blood T cell repertoires in COVID-19. TCRdb keeps only in-frame clones here, not all; method: immunoSEQ multiplex PCR. This sample has roughly 250,000 clones, with 75% to 90% found just once. CDR1 is MRHNA, CDR2 SNTAGT, per germline. V was clipped by 6 bases and J by 7 bases, with 12 bases between them. The CDR3 is made up of 12 amino acids. Sequencing was carried out using peripheral blood. The TCR originated in a human donor in a cohort sampled during active COVID-19. The chain has TRBV6-4 and TRBJ1-2; maybe TRBD1 (5 bases). The CDR3 protein is CASSPTGGGYTF. CDR3 DNA: TGTGCCAGCAGCCCAACAGGTGGTGGCTACACCTTC.